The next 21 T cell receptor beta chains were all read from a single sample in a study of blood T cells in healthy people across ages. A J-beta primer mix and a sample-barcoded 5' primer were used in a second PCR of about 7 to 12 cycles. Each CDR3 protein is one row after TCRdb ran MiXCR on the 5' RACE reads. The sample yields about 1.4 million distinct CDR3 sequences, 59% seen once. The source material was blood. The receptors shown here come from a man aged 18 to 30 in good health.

CDR3 sequence reads: CASRNKGFGTSEETQYF. CDR3 coding DNA: TGTGCCAGCAGGAACAAAGGGTTCGGGACTAGTGAAGAGACCCAGTACTTC. The V gene is TRBV2, the J gene TRBJ2-5; 8 nucleotides line up with TRBD2. CDR1 and CDR2 from the germline V gene are SNHLY and FYNNEI. This CDR3 contains 17 residues. Unmatched junction bases numbered 15, after V lost 6 bases and J lost 3 bases.

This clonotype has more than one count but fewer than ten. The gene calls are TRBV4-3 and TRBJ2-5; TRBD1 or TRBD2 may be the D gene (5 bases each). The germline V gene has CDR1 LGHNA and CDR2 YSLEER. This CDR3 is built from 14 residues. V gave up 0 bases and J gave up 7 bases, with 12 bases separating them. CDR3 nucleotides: TGCGCCAGCAGCCAAGAACGGGACGTGGGGACCCAGTACTTC. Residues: CASSQERDVGTQYF.

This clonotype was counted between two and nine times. Here the CDR3 reads CAITNGLAGETQYF. The CDR3 DNA reads as TGTGCCATCACTAACGGACTAGCGGGGGAGACCCAGTACTTC. The chain uses TRBV10-3 and TRBJ2-5; 12 bases are shared with TRBD2. This CDR3 is built from 14 residues. Germline CDR1 is ENHRY and CDR2 is SYGVKD. Trimming removed 7 bases from V and 5 bases from J; junction bases left unmatched: 5.

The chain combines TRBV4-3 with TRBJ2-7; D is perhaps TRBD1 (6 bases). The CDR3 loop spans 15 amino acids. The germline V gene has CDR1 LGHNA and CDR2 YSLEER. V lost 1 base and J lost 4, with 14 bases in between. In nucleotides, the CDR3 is TGCGCCAGCAGCCAAGGGCAGGACAGACAATACGAGCAGTACTTC. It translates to CASSQGQDRQYEQYF.

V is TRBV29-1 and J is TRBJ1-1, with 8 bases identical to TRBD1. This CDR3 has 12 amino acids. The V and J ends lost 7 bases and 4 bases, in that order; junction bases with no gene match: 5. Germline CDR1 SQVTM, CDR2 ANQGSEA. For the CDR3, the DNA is TGCAGCGGGACAGGGTATGGCACTGAAGCTTTCTTT. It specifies CSGTGYGTEAFF.

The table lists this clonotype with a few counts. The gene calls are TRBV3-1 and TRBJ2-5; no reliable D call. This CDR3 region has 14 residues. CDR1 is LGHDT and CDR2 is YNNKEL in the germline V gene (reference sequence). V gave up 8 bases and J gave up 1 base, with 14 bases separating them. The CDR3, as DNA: TGTGCCAGCTCGCCTTTAACCGCCCAAGAGACCCAGTACTTC. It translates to CASSPLTAQETQYF.

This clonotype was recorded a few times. In DNA form, the CDR3 reads TGTGCCAGCAGTCGCCTGGGGGGACCGGTTCACGCCGAGCAGTACTTC. Amino acid sequence: CASSRLGGPVHAEQYF. The genes are TRBV27 and TRBJ2-7; tentative D call: TRBD2 (6 bases). This CDR3 has 16 residues. V was clipped by 5 bases and J by 6 bases, with 23 bases between them. CDR1 is MNHEY, CDR2 SMNVEV, per germline (reference sequence).

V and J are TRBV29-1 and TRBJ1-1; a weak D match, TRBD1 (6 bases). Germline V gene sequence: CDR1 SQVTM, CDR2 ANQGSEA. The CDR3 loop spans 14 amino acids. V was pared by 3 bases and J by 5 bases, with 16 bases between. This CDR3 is CSVDTGMVWTEAFF. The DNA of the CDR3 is TGCAGCGTTGATACAGGGATGGTGTGGACTGAAGCTTTCTTT. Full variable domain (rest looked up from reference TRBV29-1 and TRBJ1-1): SAVISQKPSRDICQRGTSLTIQCQVDSQVTMMFWYRQQPGQSLTLIATANQGSEATYESGFVIDKFPISRPNLTFSTLTVSNMSPEDSSIYLCSVDTGMVWTEAFFGQGTRLTVV.

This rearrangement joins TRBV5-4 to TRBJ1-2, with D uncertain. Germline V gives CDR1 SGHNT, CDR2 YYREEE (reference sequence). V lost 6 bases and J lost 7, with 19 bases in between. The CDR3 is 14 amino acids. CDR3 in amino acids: CASTGDEQSLGYTF. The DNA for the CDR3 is TGTGCCAGCACCGGAGATGAACAGTCGCTTGGCTACACCTTC.

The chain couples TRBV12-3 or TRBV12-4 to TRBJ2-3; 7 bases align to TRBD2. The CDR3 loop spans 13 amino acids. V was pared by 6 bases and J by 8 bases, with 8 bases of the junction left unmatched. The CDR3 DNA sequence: TGTGCCAGCAGGGTAGAGGGACTAACTACGCAGTATTTT. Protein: CASRVEGLTTQYF.

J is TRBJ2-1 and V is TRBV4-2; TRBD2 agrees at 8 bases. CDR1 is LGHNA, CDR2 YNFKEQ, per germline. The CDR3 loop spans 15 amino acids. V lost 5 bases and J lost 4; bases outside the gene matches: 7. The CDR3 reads CASSYPAGDYNEQFF. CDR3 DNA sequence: TGTGCCAGCAGCTACCCAGCGGGGGATTACAATGAGCAGTTCTTC.

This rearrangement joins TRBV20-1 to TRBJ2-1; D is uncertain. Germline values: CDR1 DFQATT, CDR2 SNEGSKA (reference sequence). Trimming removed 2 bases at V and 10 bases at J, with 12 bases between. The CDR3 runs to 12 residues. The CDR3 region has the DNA TGCAGTGCTAGACTGGGCTCCTACGAGCAGTTCTTC. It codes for CSARLGSYEQFF.

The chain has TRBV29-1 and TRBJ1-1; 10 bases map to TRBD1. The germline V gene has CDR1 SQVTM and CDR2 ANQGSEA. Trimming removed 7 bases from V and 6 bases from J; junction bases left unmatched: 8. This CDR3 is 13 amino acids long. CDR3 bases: TGCAGCGCTCGGGGACAGGGGTACGCTGAAGCTTTCTTT. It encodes CSARGQGYAEAFF.

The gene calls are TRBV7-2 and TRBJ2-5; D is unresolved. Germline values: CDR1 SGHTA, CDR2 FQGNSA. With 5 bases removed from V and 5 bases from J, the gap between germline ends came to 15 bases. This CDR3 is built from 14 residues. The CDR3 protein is CASSPWLGHETQYF. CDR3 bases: TGTGCCAGCAGCCCGTGGCTTGGCCACGAGACCCAGTACTTC.

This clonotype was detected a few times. CDR3 sequence (DNA): TGCAGTGCTAGCGGCGCACAGGGTAAGACGGATGGCTACACCTTC. It translates to CSASGAQGKTDGYTF. J is TRBJ1-2 and V is TRBV20-1, with D possibly being TRBD1 (6 bases). The CDR3 length is 15 residues. Deletions cut 3 bases from V and 6 bases from J, with 20 bases between. Germline V lookup: CDR1 DFQATT, CDR2 SNEGSKA (reference sequence).

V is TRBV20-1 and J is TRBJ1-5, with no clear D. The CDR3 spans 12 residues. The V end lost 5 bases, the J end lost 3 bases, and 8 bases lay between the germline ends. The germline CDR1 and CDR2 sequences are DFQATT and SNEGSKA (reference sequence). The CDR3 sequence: CSAYDNNQPQHF. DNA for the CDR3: TGCAGTGCTTACGACAACAATCAGCCCCAGCATTTT.

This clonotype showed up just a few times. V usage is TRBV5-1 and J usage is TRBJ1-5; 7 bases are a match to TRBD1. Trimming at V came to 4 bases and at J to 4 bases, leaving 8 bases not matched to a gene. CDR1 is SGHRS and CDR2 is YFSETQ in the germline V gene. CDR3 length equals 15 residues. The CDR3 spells CASSATGQSNQPQHF. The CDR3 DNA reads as TGCGCCAGCAGCGCTACGGGACAGAGTAATCAGCCCCAGCATTTT.

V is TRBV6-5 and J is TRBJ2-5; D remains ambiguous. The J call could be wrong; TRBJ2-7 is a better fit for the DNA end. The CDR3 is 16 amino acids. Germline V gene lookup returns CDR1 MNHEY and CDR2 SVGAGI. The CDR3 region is CASSYSLKSSRYEQYF. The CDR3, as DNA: TGTGCCAGCAGTTACTCGTTAAAAAGCAGCCGCTACGAGCAGTACTTC.

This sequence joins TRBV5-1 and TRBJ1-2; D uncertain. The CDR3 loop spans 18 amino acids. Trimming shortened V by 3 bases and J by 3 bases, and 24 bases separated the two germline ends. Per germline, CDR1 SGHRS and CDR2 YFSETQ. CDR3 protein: CASSSPGKPDVIDYGYTF. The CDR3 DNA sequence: TGCGCCAGCAGCTCCCCCGGCAAACCGGACGTGATAGACTATGGCTACACCTTC.

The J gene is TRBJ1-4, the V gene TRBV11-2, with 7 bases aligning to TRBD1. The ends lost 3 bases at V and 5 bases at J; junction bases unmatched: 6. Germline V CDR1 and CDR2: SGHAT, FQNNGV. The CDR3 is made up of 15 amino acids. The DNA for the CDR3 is TGTGCCAGCAGCTTCCGAGGACAGGAGAATGAAAAACTGTTTTTT. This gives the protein CASSFRGQENEKLFF. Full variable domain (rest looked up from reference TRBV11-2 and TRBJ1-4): EAGVAQSPRYKIIEKRQSVAFWCNPISGHATLYWYQQILGQGPKLLIQFQNNGVVDDSQLPKDRFSAERLKGVDSTLKIQPAKLEDSAVYLCASSFRGQENEKLFFGSGTQLSVL.

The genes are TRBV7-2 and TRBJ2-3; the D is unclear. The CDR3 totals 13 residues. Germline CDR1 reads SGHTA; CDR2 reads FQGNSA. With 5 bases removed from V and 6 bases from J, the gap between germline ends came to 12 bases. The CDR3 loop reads CASSPPPVDTQYF. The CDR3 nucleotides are TGTGCCAGCAGCCCGCCCCCCGTGGATACGCAGTATTTT. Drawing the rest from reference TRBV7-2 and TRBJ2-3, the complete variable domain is GAGVSQSPSNKVTEKGKDVELRCDPISGHTALYWYRQSLGQGLEFLIYFQGNSAPDKSGLPSDRFSAERTGGSVSTLTIQRTQQEDSAVYLCASSPPPVDTQYFGPGTRLTVL.